The present T cell receptor (beta chain) was sequenced within a study of cytomegalovirus exposure and HLA in healthy donors. Study background: In a previous analysis, more than 90 million unique TCR beta sequences were found from 170 million or so T cells. Notes on the study in general: V- and J-gene trimming in TCR beta was tied to a missense DCLRE1C variant by an analysis performed later. The study listed around 150 cytomegalovirus-associated TCR beta chains. Generally TCR sequences proved uncommon, though certain public TCRs appeared in numerous donors.

This PCR relied on a set of 60 Vbeta primers and 13 Jbeta primers. The method was immunoSEQ multiplex PCR; TCRdb's version includes in-frame clones alone and lacks a portion of them. The top ten hold approximately 2.4% of the sample, which has around 280,000 clones, roughly 90% seen once. The CDR3 loop spans 17 amino acids. Germline trimming cut 6 bases from V and 3 bases from J; bases unmatched to any gene: 9. Germline CDR1 reads ENHRY; CDR2 reads SYGVKD. Concerning this clone: Its specificity is not known.

Material for sequencing was PBMCs. V and J are TRBV10-3 and TRBJ2-3; 13 positions agree with TRBD2. The TCR comes from a woman aged 18-29 years in good health and CMV-seronegative. CDR3 sequence (DNA): TGTGCCATCAGCGGCCCTGGGACTAGCGGGGAGACAGATACGCAGTATTTT. Amino acid sequence: CAISGPGTSGETDTQYF.